Below, 19 T cell receptor beta chains from the same sample are listed, as sequenced in a study of cytomegalovirus exposure and HLA in healthy donors. Assay: immunoSEQ multiplex PCR; the TCRdb copy retains only in-frame clones and omits some. The data contain around 140,000 clones, approximately 86% of them singletons. The sequenced material came from PBMCs. The receptors were sampled from a man in his late teens or twenties in good health and CMV-seropositive.

This clone was seen a single time. This chain links TRBV6-1 with TRBJ2-4; 12 bases fit TRBD2. This CDR3 contains 13 residues. Germline-derived CDR1 and CDR2 are MNHNS and SASEGT. J gave up 16 bases and V 7 bases, and 11 bases lay outside the gene matches. CDR3 in DNA: TGTGCCAGCACCACAGGGACTAGCGGGCGATCCTACTTC. Translated, it gives CASTTGTSGRSYF.

This sequence joins TRBV2 and TRBJ2-1; 8 bases are a match to TRBD1. The CDR3 has 14 residues. J lost 6 bases, V lost 9 bases, and 10 bases had no gene match. Germline CDR1 is SNHLY and CDR2 is FYNNEI. In DNA form, the CDR3 reads TGTGCCAGTAGGGGACAGGTGTCGGGCAATGAGCAGTTCTTC. It translates to CASRGQVSGNEQFF.

This sequence joins TRBV18 and TRBJ1-2, with no clear D. Germline CDR1 reads KGHSH; CDR2 reads LQKENI. CDR3 length: 15 amino acids. V gave up 4 bases and J gave up 0 bases, with 12 bases separating them. This chain's CDR3 is CASSLGGRSNYGYTF. Written as DNA, the CDR3 is TGTGCCAGCTCACTTGGAGGAAGATCTAACTATGGCTACACCTTC.

The CDR3 bases are TGTGCCAGCAGTGAAATACGACAGGGGGATCGAGCTTTCTTT. Translating it yields CASSEIRQGDRAFF. The chain uses TRBV6-1 and TRBJ1-1, with 9 bases aligning to TRBD1. The CDR3 extends over 14 amino acids. Germline V gene sequence: CDR1 MNHNS, CDR2 SASEGT. Germline trimming cut 2 bases from V and 10 bases from J; bases unmatched to any gene: 8.

The V gene is TRBV18, the J gene TRBJ2-2; 11 positions match TRBD2. The CDR3 spans 16 residues. Germline trimming cut 4 bases from V and 1 base from J; bases unmatched to any gene: 2. Looked up from germline, CDR1 is KGHSH and CDR2 is LQKENI. As DNA, the CDR3 is TGTGCCAGCTCACTCGGGACTAGCGGGAACACCGGGGAGCTGTTTTTT. Translating it yields CASSLGTSGNTGELFF.

The CDR3 region has the DNA TGTGCCAGCAGCTTAATGGGGACAGGGTACGAGCAGTACTTC. This codes for CASSLMGTGYEQYF. This chain connects TRBV11-2 to TRBJ2-7; TRBD1 matches at 9 bases. This CDR3 contains 14 residues. The germline V gene has CDR1 SGHAT and CDR2 FQNNGV. V dropped 2 bases and J dropped 4; count of bases not matched to a gene: 3.

V is TRBV5-1 and J is TRBJ2-1, with D possibly being TRBD2 (6 bases). This CDR3 is built from 13 residues. The V and J ends lost 4 bases and 9 bases respectively, with 14 bases between them. CDR1 SGHRS and CDR2 YFSETQ come from the germline V gene. Written as DNA, the CDR3 is TGCGCCAGCAGCCTCCCTAGCGATGGTGAGCAGTTCTTC. Its translation is CASSLPSDGEQFF.

The gene calls are TRBV30 and TRBJ1-1; TRBD1 might be the D (5 bases). CDR1 is GTSNPN and CDR2 is SVGIG in the germline V gene (reference sequence). V lost 2 bases, J lost 4 bases, and 11 bases lay in between. There are 13 residues in the CDR3. The CDR3 sequence is CAWSPGSTTEAFF. CDR3 coding DNA: TGTGCCTGGAGTCCAGGGTCGACCACTGAAGCTTTCTTT.

J is TRBJ2-6 and V is TRBV18; D unclear. This CDR3 is 15 amino acids long. Germline lookup yields CDR1 KGHSH and CDR2 LQKENI. V shed 3 bases and J shed 0 bases, with 6 bases lying between them. DNA of the CDR3: TGTGCCAGCTCACCCTTTTACTCTGGGGCCAACGTCCTGACTTTC. It encodes CASSPFYSGANVLTF.

This chain joins TRBV6-5 and TRBJ2-2, with D possibly being TRBD1 (5 bases). The V gene lost 4 bases and the J gene lost 1 base, with 7 bases spanning the gap. There are 14 residues in the CDR3. Germline V CDR1 and CDR2: MNHEY, SVGAGI. This CDR3 is CASSSQGNTGELFF. The CDR3 bases are TGTGCCAGCAGTTCCCAGGGGAACACCGGGGAGCTGTTTTTT.

In DNA, the CDR3 is TGTGCCAGCAGCCCGCGACAGGTTCCCTACGAGCAGTACTTC. Its protein is CASSPRQVPYEQYF. This sequence joins TRBV9 and TRBJ2-7, with a possible D match to TRBD1 (6 bases). Germline assignment: CDR1 SGDLS and CDR2 YYNGEE. Trimming took off 4 bases at V and 2 bases at J, with 13 bases between the two ends. The CDR3 runs to 14 residues.

The chain joins TRBV5-1 to TRBJ2-1; D ambiguous. Trimming removed 0 bases from V and 7 bases from J, with 8 bases in between. The CDR3 runs 13 residues. CDR1 and CDR2 (germline): SGHRS, YFSETQ. As DNA, the CDR3 is TGCGCCAGCAGCTTGGCGGAGCTAAATGAGCAGTTCTTC. Amino acid sequence: CASSLAELNEQFF.

This chain connects TRBV6-5 to TRBJ1-6; D is uncertain. The germline V and J ends were trimmed by 7 bases and 7 bases, with 17 bases remaining between them. The length of the CDR3 is 15 residues. Germline-derived CDR1 and CDR2 are MNHEY and SVGAGI. Here the CDR3 DNA reads TGTGCCAGCACCTACGGTGGAGGGAGAAATTCACCCCTCCACTTT. Its translation is CASTYGGGRNSPLHF.

This chain joins TRBV5-1 and TRBJ2-1; possible D gene TRBD1, 5 bases. This CDR3 contains 14 residues. Trimming pared 0 bases from V and 8 bases from J, leaving 12 bases between. The germline V gene has CDR1 SGHRS and CDR2 YFSETQ. CDR3 residues: CASSLDRIADEQFF. CDR3 bases: TGCGCCAGCAGCTTGGACAGGATTGCGGATGAGCAGTTCTTC. Drawing the rest from reference TRBV5-1 and TRBJ2-1, the complete variable domain is KAGVTQTPRYLIKTRGQQVTLSCSPISGHRSVSWYQQTPGQGLQFLFEYFSETQRNKGNFPGRFSGRQFSNSRSEMNVSTLELGDSALYLCASSLDRIADEQFFGPGTRLTVL.

This chain connects TRBV29-1 to TRBJ1-2; tentative D call: TRBD1 (6 bases). The germline V gene encodes CDR1 SQVTM and CDR2 ANQGSEA. V shed 6 bases and J shed 8 bases, with 13 bases lying between them. The CDR3 has 11 residues. The CDR3 coding sequence is TGCAGCGTGTCAGGGGTAGAAGGCTACACCTTC. Amino acids: CSVSGVEGYTF.

The CDR3 sequence is CASSLGPYRVNTEAFF. The CDR3 DNA reads TGCGCCAGCAGCTTGGGACCCTACAGGGTAAACACTGAAGCTTTCTTT. The chain carries TRBV5-1 and TRBJ1-1, with D possibly TRBD1 on 6 matching bases. Trimming removed 0 bases at V and 2 bases at J, with 14 bases between. Germline lookup yields CDR1 SGHRS and CDR2 YFSETQ. The CDR3 is made up of 16 amino acids.

This clone was counted at least ten times. The chain couples TRBV5-4 to TRBJ1-2; D perhaps matches TRBD1 (5 bases). The V end was cut by 4 bases, the J end by 6 bases, with 19 bases between. CDR1 is SGHNT, CDR2 YYREEE, per germline (reference sequence). CDR3 length: 15 amino acids. The CDR3 is CASSLFIRAEDGYTF. The CDR3 region has the DNA TGTGCCAGCAGCCTCTTTATCAGGGCTGAGGATGGCTACACCTTC.

The chain has TRBV5-4 and TRBJ2-5; possible D gene TRBD1, 7 bases. The CDR3 totals 13 residues. From germline, CDR1 is SGHNT and CDR2 YYREEE (reference sequence). The V end lost 3 bases, the J end lost 4 bases, and 10 bases lay between the germline ends. CDR3 sequence: CASSYQGGETQYF. For the CDR3, the DNA is TGTGCCAGCAGCTACCAGGGGGGAGAGACCCAGTACTTC.

This chain connects TRBV29-1 to TRBJ2-5; 7 bases line up with TRBD2. The CDR3 length is 12 residues. Germline trimming cut 3 bases from V and 5 bases from J; bases unmatched to any gene: 3. Germline V gene sequence: CDR1 SQVTM, CDR2 ANQGSEA. The CDR3 nucleotides are TGCAGCGTTGAGGGGGGGAGCGAGACCCAGTACTTC. This encodes CSVEGGSETQYF.